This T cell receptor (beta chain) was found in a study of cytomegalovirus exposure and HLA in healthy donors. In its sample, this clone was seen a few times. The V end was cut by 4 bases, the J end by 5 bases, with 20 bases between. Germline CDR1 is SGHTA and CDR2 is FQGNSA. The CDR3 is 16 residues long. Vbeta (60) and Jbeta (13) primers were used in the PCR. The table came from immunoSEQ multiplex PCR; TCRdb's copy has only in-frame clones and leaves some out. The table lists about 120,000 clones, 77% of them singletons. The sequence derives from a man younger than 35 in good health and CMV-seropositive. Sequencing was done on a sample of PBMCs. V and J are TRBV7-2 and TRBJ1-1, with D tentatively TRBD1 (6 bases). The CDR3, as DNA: TGTGCCAGCAGCTCACGGAGGGGGGGGCTGAGGACTGAAGCTTTCTTT. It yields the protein CASSSRRGGLRTEAFF.